A selection of T cell receptor beta chains follows, all from one sample in a study of T cell repertoires in cytomegalovirus infection. TCRdb re-analysed the reads in MiXCR, keeping a single row per CDR3 protein. The sample includes approximately 220,000 distinct CDR3 sequences, about 39% of them seen just once. Which antigens these TCRs recognize remains unknown. The sequences come from CD8+ T cells from cultured PBMCs, collected from culture after CMV antigen stimulation. The receptors come from a human donor in good health (CMV status not recorded). Some clones in this sample may be carry-over from other donors' samples. The CDR3 runs from the conserved cysteine through the conserved F or W. D genes are given only for firm matches. Clone size is given for some rows only: seen once, a few or many times, or a class if the clone is expanded.

clone_size j_call d_call v_call cdr3_nt cdr3_aa
few TRBJ2-1 . TRBV2 TGTGCCAGCAGCCATTCACGTACACCACGGAGCTCCTACAATGAGCAGTTCTTC CASSHSRTPRSSYNEQFF
few TRBJ2-5 TRBD1 TRBV27 TGTGCCAGCAGTTTGCACAGGGGGCAAGAGACCCAGTACTTC CASSLHRGQETQYF
few TRBJ1-2 . TRBV29-1 TGCAGCGCCGGACGAGGGAACGACTATGGCTACACCTTC CSAGRGNDYGYTF
. TRBJ1-1 . TRBV6-6 TGTGCCAGCAGTGATCCGAGGGAGGAAGACACTGAAGCTTTCTTT CASSDPREEDTEAFF
few TRBJ2-1 TRBD1 TRBV7-2 TGTGCCAGCAGCTTGCAGGGACAGGTTTACAATGAGCAGTTCTTC CASSLQGQVYNEQFF
few TRBJ1-5 . TRBV7-6 TGTGCCAGCAGCTCTAGGGCAGGGGTTCAGCCCCAGCATTTT CASSSRAGVQPQHF
few TRBJ1-2 . TRBV12-3/TRBV12-4 TGTGCCAGCAGCCCCGCCTCGACAGGAGAAAACTATGGCTACACCTTC CASSPASTGENYGYTF
. TRBJ2-4 . TRBV11-2 TGTGCCAGCAGCTTAGGCAGCAAAAACATTCAGTACTTC CASSLGSKNIQYF
. TRBJ1-1 . TRBV5-5 TGTGCCAGCAGCTTGGATGTGGTGAACACTGAAGCTTTCTTT CASSLDVVNTEAFF
. TRBJ1-2 . TRBV5-1 TGCGCCAGCACGGAATCGGATAACTATGGCTACACCTTC CASTESDNYGYTF
few TRBJ1-2 . TRBV28 TGTGCCAGCAGTTTGGGCAGGGCCTACTATGGCTACACCTTC CASSLGRAYYGYTF
. TRBJ2-7 . TRBV20-1 TGCAGTGCTAGAGATAAGGCGGGATGGGGCGAGCAGTACTTC CSARDKAGWGEQYF
few TRBJ1-5 . TRBV5-6 TGTGCCAGCAGCCCCAGGGAAGGGAATCAGCCCCAGCATTTT CASSPREGNQPQHF
many TRBJ2-7 TRBD1 TRBV10-3 TGTGCCATCAAAGGACAGGGGACCTACGAGCAGTACTTC CAIKGQGTYEQYF
. TRBJ2-1 . TRBV20-1 TGCAGTGCTAGGAGAGCACTCTACAATGAGCAGTTCTTC CSARRALYNEQFF
many TRBJ2-7 TRBD2 TRBV19 TGTGCCAGTAGCAAAGGAAGAGCGGGGGAGCAGTACTTC CASSKGRAGEQYF
few TRBJ2-7 . TRBV2 TGTGCCAGCAGTGATCGTAGTATCCGGGCGAGCTCCTACGAGCAGTACTTC CASSDRSIRASSYEQYF
few TRBJ1-2 TRBD1 TRBV12-3/TRBV12-4 TGTGCCAGCAGTTCCCTGGGGACAGGGGAAGGCTACACCTTC CASSSLGTGEGYTF
few TRBJ1-5 TRBD1 TRBV27 TGTGCCAGCAGCCCGGGACAGAAAAATCAGCCCCAGCATTTT CASSPGQKNQPQHF
. TRBJ1-1 . TRBV7-6 TGTGCCAGCAGCTTAGCAGGGAACACTGTAGCTTTCTTT CASSLAGNTVAFF
. TRBJ2-5 . TRBV12-5 TGTGCTAGTGGTTTGGCACAGGTAGTCCAAGAGACCCAGTACTTC CASGLAQVVQETQYF
. TRBJ2-7 . TRBV7-6 TGTGCCAGCAGCTCGATCGACAATCCAGAGCAGTACTTC CASSSIDNPEQYF
. TRBJ2-1 TRBD2 TRBV7-9 TGTGCCAGCAGCCCAAGCGGGGGGGCCTCCTACAATGAGCAGTTCTTC CASSPSGGASYNEQFF
few TRBJ2-2 . TRBV7-4 TGTGCCAGCAGCTTAGTATCATTTCTGGAAGCCACCGGGGAGCTGTTTTTT CASSLVSFLEATGELFF
many TRBJ1-1 TRBD1 TRBV7-6 TGTGCCAGCAGCTTAGCCGTCCCGGGACAGGTTTCGAACACTGAAGCTTTCTTT CASSLAVPGQVSNTEAFF
. TRBJ2-1 TRBD2 TRBV19 TGTGCCAGTAGTATCGGTAGCGGGGGGTACAATGAGCAGTTCTTC CASSIGSGGYNEQFF
. TRBJ2-1 . TRBV7-9 TGTGCCAGCAGCACAAGACTAGATCACAATGAGCAGTTCTTC CASSTRLDHNEQFF
. TRBJ1-1 . TRBV10-2 TGCGCCAGCAGTGAGACCACAGGGACAGCTTTCTTT CASSETTGTAFF
few TRBJ2-7 TRBD2 TRBV27 TGTGCCAGCAGAATAGACGGCGGGAGGGCCCGCGAGCAGTACTTC CASRIDGGRAREQYF
. TRBJ2-1 TRBD2 TRBV2 TGTGCCGTAAACCTCCTAGCGGGAGGGCGGTACAATGAGCAGTTCTTC CAVNLLAGGRYNEQFF
. TRBJ2-1 . TRBV28 TGTGCTACAGGGCTAATAGAATACAATGAGCAGTTCTTC CATGLIEYNEQFF
many TRBJ1-2 . TRBV12-3/TRBV12-4 TGTGCCAGCAGTTTCGGCGAGTTCTATGGCTACACCTTC CASSFGEFYGYTF
many TRBJ2-1 . TRBV7-6 TGTGCCAGCAGCTTAGGCCACAGCTCCTACAATGAGCAGTTCTTC CASSLGHSSYNEQFF
few TRBJ1-1 . TRBV7-3 TGTGCCAGCAGCGTTTCCAGGGGAACTGAAGCTTTCTTT CASSVSRGTEAFF
. TRBJ2-5 . TRBV28 TGTGCCAGCAGTTCCAACTCCTGGGGAGAGACCCAGTACTTC CASSSNSWGETQYF
few TRBJ2-3 TRBD2 TRBV7-9 TGTGCCAGCAGCCTCAGGACTAGCGGGAACACAGATACGCAGTATTTT CASSLRTSGNTDTQYF